This T cell receptor beta chain was captured in a study of T cells in Graves' hyperthyroidism and ophthalmopathy. The CDR3 regions of TCR beta were amplified from RNA transcripts. TCR CDR3 regions were first amplified by RT-PCR with HTBI primers. TCRdb independently ran MiXCR on the multiplex PCR reads; one entry per CDR3 protein. The sample holds over 150,000 distinct CDR3 sequences, 17% seen once. Stable Graves' hyperthyroidism meant no ophthalmopathy progression within 18 months. Patients showing uncontrolled infection, other autoimmune disease, pregnancy or lactation were ineligible. Orbital computed tomography and thyroid ultrasound, together with serum TRAb and thyroxine and clinical symptoms, were used for diagnoses. This clonotype was recorded many times. CDR1 is GTSNPN, CDR2 SVGIG, per germline (reference sequence). This CDR3 has 10 amino acids. Trimming cost V 5 bases and J 5 bases, with 6 bases left between them.

Source material: blood. The rearrangement uses TRBV30 and TRBJ1-2, with a possible D match to TRBD1 (6 bases). This clonotype was obtained from a woman aged 50 to 60 with Graves' hyperthyroidism. Written as DNA, the CDR3 is TGTGCCTGGGGACAGTATGGCTACACCTTC. This gives the protein CAWGQYGYTF.